These 2 T cell receptor beta chains share one sample of origin, sequenced in a study of blood T cell repertoires in COVID-19. Method: immunoSEQ multiplex PCR; TCRdb's copy keeps in-frame clones and lacks some. This table holds 100,000 to 150,000 clones, roughly 80% found once. The sample taken for sequencing was peripheral blood. Receptors were obtained from a woman aged 25-40 years who had recovered from COVID-19.

V and J are TRBV24-1 and TRBJ2-1, with 8 bases matching TRBD1. CDR1 is KGHDR, CDR2 SFDVKD, per germline. The J segment lost 10 bases and the V segment lost 5 bases, leaving 12 bases of the junction unmatched. The CDR3 runs 15 residues. CDR3 loop: CATSGAGGVGNEQFF. The CDR3, as DNA: TGTGCCACCAGTGGCGCAGGGGGCGTCGGGAACGAGCAGTTCTTC.

The V gene is TRBV11-2, the J gene TRBJ2-3; 10 positions agree with TRBD2. V trimming: 3 bases; J trimming: 0 bases; junction bases outside the gene matches: 6. Germline V gene sequence: CDR1 SGHAT, CDR2 FQNNGV. The CDR3 is 17 residues long. The CDR3 sequence is CASSFGLAVPSTDTQYF. CDR3 DNA sequence: TGTGCCAGCAGCTTCGGACTAGCGGTTCCTAGCACAGATACGCAGTATTTT.